The clone carrying this T cell receptor (beta chain) was recorded once. This sample was taken from a study of regulatory T cells in long-lasting Graves disease. The time point here: newly diagnosed GD, antithyroid drugs for less than 3 months. The TCR library was prepared using RNA isolated from PBMCs. The V gene's germline CDR1 is LNHDA and CDR2 SQIVND (reference sequence). The CDR3 loop spans 15 amino acids. V was cut by 4 bases and J by 5 bases, with 16 bases left in between. Investigators prepared the TCR beta libraries by applying iRepertoire HTBI primers and Arm-PCR of CDR3 regions. TCRdb processed the multiplex PCR reads anew with MiXCR; each CDR3 protein has one entry. This sample carries 200,000 to 250,000 distinct CDR3 sequences, roughly 20% of them seen once, and the ten largest clones take roughly 10%. These data also formed part of another study, on T cells in Graves' hyperthyroidism and ophthalmopathy.

This receptor was obtained from a woman in her twenties or thirties with Graves disease. Sequences were derived from peripheral blood mononuclear cells (PBMCs), sampled at new diagnosis, from a patient treated with antithyroid drugs. V usage is TRBV19 and J usage is TRBJ2-3; D is undetermined. In DNA, the CDR3 is TGTGCCAGTAGTAGGTCCAAGATTACGGAAGATACGCAGTATTTT. It translates to CASSRSKITEDTQYF.